The rows below give T cell receptor beta chains drawn from one sample of a study of shared clonotypes between healthy human individuals. TCRdb's table, derived via immunoSEQ multiplex PCR, lists solely in-frame clones and lacks some. There are fewer than 650,000 clones in the sample; 70% to 80% occur only once, and more than 10% lies in the top ten. Specimen: PBMCs. The receptors shown here come from a woman aged 40-49 years in good health. Some clones in this sample may be carry-over from other donors' samples. The CDR3 runs from the conserved cysteine through the conserved F or W. D genes are given only for firm matches. Expanded clones are given a class, and other clones once, few, many or no size at all.

J	D	V	size	DNA	CDR3
TRBJ1-1	NA	TRBV15	NA	TGTGCCACCAGCAGAACAGCGAACACTGAAGCTTTCTTT	CATSRTANTEAFF
TRBJ2-2	NA	TRBV5-4	NA	TGTGCCAGCAGCTGGGGACGGGGGGAGCTGTTTTTT	CASSWGRGELFF
TRBJ2-1	NA	TRBV5-5	few	TGTGCCAGCAGCGACGACGGAGCACTTCTCAACTTCCCGTACAATGAGCAGTTCTTC	CASSDDGALLNFPYNEQFF
TRBJ2-1	TRBD1	TRBV18	once	TGTGCCAGCTCACCACGGCAGGGGGAGATTGAGCAGTTCTTC	CASSPRQGEIEQFF
TRBJ2-2	NA	TRBV2	NA	TGTGCCAGCCTCCGGGACGGGAGCGGCGGGGAGCTGTTTTTT	CASLRDGSGGELFF
TRBJ2-3	TRBD2	TRBV7-3	NA	TGTGCCAGCAGCATAGGGACTAGCGGAAGTAGGTTAACAGATACGCAGTATTTT	CASSIGTSGSRLTDTQYF
TRBJ2-1	TRBD2	TRBV10-3	NA	TGTGCCATCAGTGAACCGGGACTAGCGTCTTATGAGCAGTTCTTC	CAISEPGLASYEQFF
TRBJ1-6	TRBD1	TRBV30	NA	TGTGCCTGCCGGGACAGGGTGATGGCACCCCTCCACTTT	CACRDRVMAPLHF
TRBJ2-1	NA	TRBV30	NA	TGTGCCTGGAGTCCTCAAGCGGGCTCCTACAATGAGCAGTTCTTC	CAWSPQAGSYNEQFF
TRBJ1-5	NA	TRBV28	NA	TGTGCCAGCAGTGGTACATGGGGAAACAATCAGCCCCAGCATTTT	CASSGTWGNNQPQHF
TRBJ2-1	TRBD2	TRBV4-1	NA	TGCGCCAGCAGCAAAGTATCCGAAGCGGGAGGCTCCTACAATGAGCAGTTCTTC	CASSKVSEAGGSYNEQFF
TRBJ2-1	NA	TRBV6-1	NA	TGTGCCAGCAGTGAATCGTTCCCGAGCTCCTACAATGAGCAGTTCTTC	CASSESFPSSYNEQFF
TRBJ2-2	TRBD1	TRBV28	NA	TGTGCCAGCAGGGGACAGGAGAACACCGGGGAGCTGTTTTTT	CASRGQENTGELFF
TRBJ2-7	NA	TRBV28	NA	TGTGCCAGCAGTTTAGGGAACTACGAGCAGTACTTC	CASSLGNYEQYF
TRBJ2-2	TRBD1	TRBV7-3	NA	TGTGCCAGCAGCTCCGGGACAGGGGCGTGGACCGGGGAGCTGTTTTTT	CASSSGTGAWTGELFF
TRBJ2-5	NA	TRBV19	NA	TGTGCCAGTAGTATTGGGGTAGGAGAGACCCAGTACTTC	CASSIGVGETQYF
TRBJ2-7	NA	TRBV6-7	NA	TGTGCCAGCAAATGGGTACGCGGGACCGGGACAGCAGCTTACGAGCAGTACTTC	CASKWVRGTGTAAYEQYF
TRBJ2-1	TRBD2	TRBV29-1	NA	TGCAGCGCCCGAGGGGGACTAGCGGGAGGGGACCAGTTCTTC	CSARGGLAGGDQFF
TRBJ2-7	NA	TRBV5-1	NA	TGCGCCAGCAGCACGGCTGGACTAGGGGGAGACGAGCAGTACTTC	CASSTAGLGGDEQYF
TRBJ2-1	NA	TRBV7-2	NA	TGTGCCAGCAGTCCGAGCGGAAACAACAATGAGCAGTTCTTC	CASSPSGNNNEQFF
TRBJ2-1	NA	TRBV6-1	NA	TGTGCCACCTGGCCGAGGACCTTTTACAATGAGCAGTTCTTC	CATWPRTFYNEQFF